The rows below give T cell receptor beta chains drawn from one sample of a study of T cells expressing NK-cell markers. TCRdb re-called the 5' RACE reads; one entry per CDR3 protein, DNA not given. The sample spans approximately 110,000 distinct CDR3 sequences; the ten largest clones claim approximately 17%. The specimen was blood T cells: a sorted CD56 or NKG2C T cell subset, CD4+ or CD8+ T cells, or bulk PBMC T cells (not recorded which). These receptors were taken from a woman aged 18 to 75 in good health. Both conserved end residues are part of each CDR3. Size tells how often a clone was seen (once, few, many) or the class of an expanded clone, and some rows leave it out.

size,J,V,CDR3
medium-sized,TRBJ2-1,TRBV12-3/TRBV12-4,CASSLAPYNEQFF
-,TRBJ2-1,TRBV14,CASSSRGLAEKDNEQFF
-,TRBJ2-1,TRBV7-9,CASSSERSLAYNEQFF
-,TRBJ2-1,TRBV6-2/TRBV6-3,CASRGGTGLYNEQFF
-,TRBJ2-3,TRBV20-1,CSARPYLAGDTDTQYF
-,TRBJ2-1,TRBV13,CASSLRSSEQFF
-,TRBJ2-2,TRBV29-1,CSVPYEGNTGELFF
-,TRBJ2-2,TRBV7-9,CASSYAGTTNTGELFF
-,TRBJ1-2,TRBV6-2/TRBV6-3,CASSYSGAGPTGINYGYTF
-,TRBJ2-7,TRBV20-1,CSASGPGTSGRSSYEQYF
-,TRBJ2-7,TRBV11-2,CASSLEGASGRADHPIF
-,TRBJ2-3,TRBV14,CASSQDRTVDTQYF
-,TRBJ1-2,TRBV27,CASSSGFNYGYTF
-,TRBJ2-1,TRBV2,CASSEPSGGPYNEQFF
-,TRBJ2-1,TRBV29-1,CSVERVYNEQFF
-,TRBJ2-1,TRBV19,CASARGNEQFF
-,TRBJ2-1,TRBV11-2,CASSPHRGDGYNEQFF
-,TRBJ2-2,TRBV29-1,CSVSPQGSGELFF
-,TRBJ2-7,TRBV27,CDSSPIPGLIYEQYF
-,TRBJ1-1,TRBV12-3/TRBV12-4,CASSLPGAGAFF
-,TRBJ1-6,TRBV27,CASSQGLGGSPLHF
-,TRBJ2-3,TRBV6-1,CASRVDRAYTDTQYF
-,TRBJ2-6,TRBV28,CASSLPGGANVLTF
-,TRBJ2-1,TRBV7-9,CASSQTTSGRNEQFF
-,TRBJ2-2,TRBV3-1,CASSESNTGELFF
-,TRBJ2-1,TRBV28,CASSLPSGNNEQFF
-,TRBJ2-3,TRBV4-3,CASSQDNRVTDTQYF
-,TRBJ1-6,TRBV6-5,CASSYRGDSPLHF
-,TRBJ2-2,TRBV7-8,CASSLAGQGANTGELFF
-,TRBJ2-2,TRBV6-5,CASSYSPFDRAGELFF
-,TRBJ2-5,TRBV14,CASSQALSSIAAQETQYF
-,TRBJ2-5,TRBV19,CAIHGQGETQYF
-,TRBJ2-5,TRBV9,CASSVVGGEQETQYF
-,TRBJ2-1,TRBV7-9,CASSSPAGGLYEQFF
-,TRBJ2-1,TRBV4-3,CASSQDPGYSYNEQFF
-,TRBJ1-2,TRBV30,CAGRAGADYGYTF
-,TRBJ2-3,TRBV30,CAWCVGTSSADTQYF
-,TRBJ2-1,TRBV7-9,CASSLEQTTSSYNEQFF
-,TRBJ1-2,TRBV5-6,CATSQGPNYGYTF
-,TRBJ1-6,TRBV27,CASSLSLRGYNSPLHF
-,TRBJ2-3,TRBV20-1,CSATSTGGLTDTQYF
-,TRBJ1-5,TRBV20-1,CSAAPRGLGNQPQHF
-,TRBJ2-1,TRBV4-1,CASSLLRSESYNEQFF
-,TRBJ2-1,TRBV7-3,CASSVAGNNEQFF
-,TRBJ2-1,TRBV7-9,CASSLSANNEQFF
-,TRBJ2-7,TRBV7-3,CASSLEPDGYEQYF
-,TRBJ2-5,TRBV12-3/TRBV12-4,CASSLYLGTQETQYF
-,TRBJ2-2,TRBV7-9,CASSLAVFPTGELFF
-,TRBJ1-2,TRBV24-1,CATSAGSYGYTF
-,TRBJ1-1,TRBV6-1,CASTPEENTEAFF
-,TRBJ1-3,TRBV4-1,CASSLGPAGRNTIYF
-,TRBJ2-3,TRBV4-3,CASSQEGQGDFIDTQYF
-,TRBJ2-4,TRBV7-2,CASSGLAELAKNIQYF
-,TRBJ1-1,TRBV7-8,CASSLSPTGMNTEAFF
-,TRBJ1-3,TRBV7-2,CASSSGLTGNTIYF
-,TRBJ1-1,TRBV29-1,CSVESGEAEAFF
-,TRBJ2-5,TRBV15,CATSGSLTELGTQYF